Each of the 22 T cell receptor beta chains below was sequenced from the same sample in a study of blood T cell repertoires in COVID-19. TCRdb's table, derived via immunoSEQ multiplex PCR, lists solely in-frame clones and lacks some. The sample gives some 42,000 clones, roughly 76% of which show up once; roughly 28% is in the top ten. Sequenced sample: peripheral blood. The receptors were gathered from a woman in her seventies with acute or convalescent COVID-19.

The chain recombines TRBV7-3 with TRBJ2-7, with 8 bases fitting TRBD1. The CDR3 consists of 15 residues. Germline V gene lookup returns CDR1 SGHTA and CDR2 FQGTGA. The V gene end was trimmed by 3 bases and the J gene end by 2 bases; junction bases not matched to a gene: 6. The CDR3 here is CASSLYARGPYEQYF. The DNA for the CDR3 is TGTGCCAGCAGCTTGTACGCCAGGGGGCCCTACGAGCAGTACTTC. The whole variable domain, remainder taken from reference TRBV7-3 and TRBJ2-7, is GAGVSQTPSNKVTEKGKYVELRCDPISGHTALYWYRQSLGQGPEFLIYFQGTGAADDSGLPNDRFFAVRPEGSVSTLKIQRTERGDSAVYLCASSLYARGPYEQYFGPGTRLTVT.

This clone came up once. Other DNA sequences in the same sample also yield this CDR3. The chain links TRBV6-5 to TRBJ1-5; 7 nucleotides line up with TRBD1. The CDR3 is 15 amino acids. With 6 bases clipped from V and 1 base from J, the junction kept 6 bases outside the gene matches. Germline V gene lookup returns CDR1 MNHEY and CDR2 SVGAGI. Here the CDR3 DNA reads TGTGCCAGCAGACCACAGGGGCCCAGCAATCAGCCCCAGCATTTT. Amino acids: CASRPQGPSNQPQHF.

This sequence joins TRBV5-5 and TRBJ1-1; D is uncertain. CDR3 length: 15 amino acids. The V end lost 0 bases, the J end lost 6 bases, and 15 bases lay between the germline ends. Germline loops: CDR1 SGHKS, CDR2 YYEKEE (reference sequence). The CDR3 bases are TGTGCCAGCAGCTTGGTCGGGGTCACGGGTTCTGAAGCTTTCTTT. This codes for CASSLVGVTGSEAFF.

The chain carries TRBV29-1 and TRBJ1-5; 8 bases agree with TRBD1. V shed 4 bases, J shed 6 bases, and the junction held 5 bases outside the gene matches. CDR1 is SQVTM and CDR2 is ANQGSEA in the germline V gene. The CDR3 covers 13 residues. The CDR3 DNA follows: TGCAGCGTTGTAACAGGGGGTGGTCAGCCCCAGCATTTT. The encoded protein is CSVVTGGGQPQHF.

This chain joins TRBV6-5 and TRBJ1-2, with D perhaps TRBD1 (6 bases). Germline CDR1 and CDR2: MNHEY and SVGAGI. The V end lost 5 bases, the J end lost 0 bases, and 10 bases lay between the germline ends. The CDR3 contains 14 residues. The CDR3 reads CASSPGVANYGYTF. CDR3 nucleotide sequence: TGTGCCAGCAGTCCAGGGGTTGCTAACTATGGCTACACCTTC.

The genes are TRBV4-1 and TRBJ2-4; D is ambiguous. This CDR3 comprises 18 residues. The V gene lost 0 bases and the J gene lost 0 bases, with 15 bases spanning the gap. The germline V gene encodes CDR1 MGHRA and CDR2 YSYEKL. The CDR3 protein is CASSQDLSASVAKNIQYF. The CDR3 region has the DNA TGCGCCAGCAGCCAAGATTTGTCCGCCAGCGTAGCCAAAAACATTCAGTACTTC.

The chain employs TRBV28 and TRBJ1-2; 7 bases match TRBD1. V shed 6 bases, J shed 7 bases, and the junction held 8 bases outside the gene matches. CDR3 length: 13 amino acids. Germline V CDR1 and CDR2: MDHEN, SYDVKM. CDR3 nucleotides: TGTGCCAGCAGCCAACAGGGGACCTTTGGCTACACCTTC. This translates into CASSQQGTFGYTF.

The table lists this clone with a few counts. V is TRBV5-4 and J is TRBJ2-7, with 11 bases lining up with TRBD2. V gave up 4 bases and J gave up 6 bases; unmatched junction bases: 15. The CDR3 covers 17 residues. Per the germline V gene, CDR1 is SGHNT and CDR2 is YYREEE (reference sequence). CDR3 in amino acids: CASSPRGGLAGGGEQYF. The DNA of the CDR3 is TGTGCCAGCAGCCCCCGCGGTGGCCTAGCGGGAGGAGGCGAGCAGTACTTC.

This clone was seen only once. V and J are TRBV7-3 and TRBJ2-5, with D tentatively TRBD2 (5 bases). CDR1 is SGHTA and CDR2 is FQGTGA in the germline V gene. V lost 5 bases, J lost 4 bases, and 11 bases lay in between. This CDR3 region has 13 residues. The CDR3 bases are TGTGCCAGCAGCCCCGCGGGCCCAGAGACCCAGTACTTC. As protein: CASSPAGPETQYF.

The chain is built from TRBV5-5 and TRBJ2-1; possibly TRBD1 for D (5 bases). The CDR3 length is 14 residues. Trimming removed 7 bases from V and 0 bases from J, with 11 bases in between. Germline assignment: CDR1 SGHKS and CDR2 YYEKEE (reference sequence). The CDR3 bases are TGTGCCAGCGGGGCCCGGGCCTCCTACAATGAGCAGTTCTTC. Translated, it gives CASGARASYNEQFF.

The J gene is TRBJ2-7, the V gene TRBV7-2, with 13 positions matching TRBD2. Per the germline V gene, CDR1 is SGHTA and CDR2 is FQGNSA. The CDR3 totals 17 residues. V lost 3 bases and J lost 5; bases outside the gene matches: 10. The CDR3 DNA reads TGTGCCAGCAGCTTGGGACTAGCGGGATCGACGTCAGACGAGCAGTACTTC. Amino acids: CASSLGLAGSTSDEQYF.

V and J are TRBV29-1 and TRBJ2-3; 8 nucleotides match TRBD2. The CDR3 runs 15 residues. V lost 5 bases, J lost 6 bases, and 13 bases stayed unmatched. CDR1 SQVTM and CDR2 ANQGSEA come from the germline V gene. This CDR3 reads CSVRGGAGDPDTQYF. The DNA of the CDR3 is TGCAGCGTTCGAGGAGGAGCGGGAGATCCTGATACGCAGTATTTT.

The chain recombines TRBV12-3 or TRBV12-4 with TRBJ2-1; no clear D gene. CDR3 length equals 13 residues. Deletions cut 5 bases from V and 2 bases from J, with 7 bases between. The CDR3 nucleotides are TGTGCCAGCAGTCCCCTTGCCTACAATGAGCAGTTCTTC. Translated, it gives CASSPLAYNEQFF.

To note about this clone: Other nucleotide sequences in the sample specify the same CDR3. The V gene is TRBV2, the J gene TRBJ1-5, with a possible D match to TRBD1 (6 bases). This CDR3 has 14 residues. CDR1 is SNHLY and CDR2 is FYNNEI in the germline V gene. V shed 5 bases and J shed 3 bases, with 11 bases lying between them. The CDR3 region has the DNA TGTGCCAGCAGTAGAACAGGGTCCAATCAGCCCCAGCATTTT. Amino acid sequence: CASSRTGSNQPQHF.

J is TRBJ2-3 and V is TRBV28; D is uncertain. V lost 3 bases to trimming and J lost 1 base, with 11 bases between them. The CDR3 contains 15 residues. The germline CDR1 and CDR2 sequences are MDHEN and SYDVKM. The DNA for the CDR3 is TGTGCCAGCAGTTTCCTCACAACAGGCACAGATACGCAGTATTTT. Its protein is CASSFLTTGTDTQYF.

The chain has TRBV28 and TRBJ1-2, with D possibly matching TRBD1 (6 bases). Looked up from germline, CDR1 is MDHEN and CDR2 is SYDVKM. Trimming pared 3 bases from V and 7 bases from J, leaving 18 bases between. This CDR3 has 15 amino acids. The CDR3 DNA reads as TGTGCCAGCAGTTTCCAAGAGGGGGGGTTAGGTGGCTACACCTTC. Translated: CASSFQEGGLGGYTF.

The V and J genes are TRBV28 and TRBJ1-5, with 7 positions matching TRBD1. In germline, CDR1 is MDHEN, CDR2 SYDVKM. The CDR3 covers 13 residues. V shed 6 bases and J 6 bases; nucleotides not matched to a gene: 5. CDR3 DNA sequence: TGTGCCAGCAGACGGGACAGCGGTCAGCCCCAGCATTTT. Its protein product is CASRRDSGQPQHF.

CDR3 loop: CATDVGETYEQYF. CDR3 DNA: TGTGCCACCGACGTCGGGGAGACCTACGAGCAGTACTTC. The V and J genes are TRBV2 and TRBJ2-7, with TRBD2 as a possible D gene (5 bases). In germline, CDR1 is SNHLY, CDR2 FYNNEI. This CDR3 has 13 residues. Between the trimmed V and J ends, which lost 10 bases and 2 bases, there was a span of 15 bases.

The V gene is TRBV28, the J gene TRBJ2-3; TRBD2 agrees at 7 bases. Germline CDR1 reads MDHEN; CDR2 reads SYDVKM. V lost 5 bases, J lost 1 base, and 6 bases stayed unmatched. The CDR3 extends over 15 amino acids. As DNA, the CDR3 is TGTGCCAGCAGTCTCCTGGGGGGGGGCACAGATACGCAGTATTTT. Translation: CASSLLGGGTDTQYF.

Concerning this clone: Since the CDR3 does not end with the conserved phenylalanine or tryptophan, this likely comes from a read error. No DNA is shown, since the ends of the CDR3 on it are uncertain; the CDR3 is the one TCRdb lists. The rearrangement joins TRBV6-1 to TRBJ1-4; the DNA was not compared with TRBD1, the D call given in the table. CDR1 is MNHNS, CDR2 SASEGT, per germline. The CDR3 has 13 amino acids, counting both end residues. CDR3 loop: CASSEFGTGRVHP.

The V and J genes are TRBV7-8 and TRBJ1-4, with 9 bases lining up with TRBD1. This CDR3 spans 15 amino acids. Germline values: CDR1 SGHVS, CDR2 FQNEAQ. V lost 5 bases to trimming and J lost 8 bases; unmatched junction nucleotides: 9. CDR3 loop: CASSRVGQGREKLFF. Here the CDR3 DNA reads TGTGCCAGCAGCCGAGTGGGACAGGGACGCGAAAAACTGTTTTTT.

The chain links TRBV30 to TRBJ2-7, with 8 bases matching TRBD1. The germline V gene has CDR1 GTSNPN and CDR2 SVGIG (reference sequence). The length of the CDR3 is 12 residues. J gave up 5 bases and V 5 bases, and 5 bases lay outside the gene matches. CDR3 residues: CAWGQGFDEQYF. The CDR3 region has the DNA TGTGCCTGGGGACAGGGATTTGACGAGCAGTACTTC. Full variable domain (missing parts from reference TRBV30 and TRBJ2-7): SQTIHQWPATLVQPVGSPLSLECTVEGTSNPNLYWYRQAAGRGLQLLFYSVGIGQISSEVPQNLSASRPQDRQFILSSKKLLLSDSGFYLCAWGQGFDEQYFGPGTRLTVT.